This TCR beta chain was found in a study of T cells in narcolepsy. Study-wide results and caveats: Same-patient CSF and blood CD4+ T cell clonotypes included HCRT-specific and TRIB2-specific autoreactive ones. Blood of same and different patients, but not healthy controls, reportedly held recurring autoreactive clonotypes.

Some clones are missing from TCRdb's copy, which holds only in-frame ones; the method was immunoSEQ multiplex PCR. In the table there are around 18,000 clones, just over 85% of which are singletons. Notes on this clone: As yet, its antigen is unknown.

CDR1 is SGHVS and CDR2 is FQNEAQ in the germline V gene. Losses at the gene ends were 3 bases for V and 3 bases for J; bases not matched to a gene: 6. CDR3 length equals 15 residues. The chain combines TRBV7-8 with TRBJ2-7, with 9 nucleotides matching TRBD1. Specimen: memory (CD45RA-) CD4+ T cells from blood. This receptor was obtained from a human donor in good health. This CDR3 reads CASSFLGQGDYEQYF. CDR3 sequence (DNA): TGTGCCAGCAGCTTCCTGGGACAGGGAGACTACGAGCAGTACTTC.